What follows is one T cell receptor (beta chain) and its context. This specimen belongs to a study of blood T cell repertoires in COVID-19. Study-level information: Samples came from the United States, Italy and Spain, spanning acute and convalescent COVID-19.

Profiled with immunoSEQ multiplex PCR; TCRdb holds only in-frame clones, not every one. The sample yields 290,000 or so clones, roughly 89% seen once. Those who participated ranged in age from about 18 to 89 years and resided in about two dozen US areas. Clinical history as reported by participants underpinned cohort assignment. CDR3 size: 16 residues. The germline V gene has CDR1 LGHNA and CDR2 YNFKEQ. The V and J ends lost 0 bases and 5 bases, in that order; junction bases with no gene match: 7. The rearrangement uses TRBV4-2 and TRBJ2-5; 9 nucleotides align to TRBD1. Source material: PBMCs or T cells enriched from blood (not recorded which). This clonotype was sampled from a woman younger than 35 with acute COVID-19. The DNA for the CDR3 is TGTGCCAGCAGCCAAGAGGGGACAGGGACGTTGGAGACCCAGTACTTC. Translation: CASSQEGTGTLETQYF.